This T cell receptor beta chain was identified in a study of CD8+ T cells in alopecia areata (dated by TCRdb to between 2017 and 2018). General notes on the study: The treated patients, all with moderate-to-severe alopecia areata, were enrolled in an open-label pilot trial of oral tofacitinib given at 5 to 10 mg twice daily. Human TCRbeta sequencing covered scalp tissue and sorted CD4+ and CD8+ peripheral blood T cells from patchy and totalis/universalis alopecia areata patients and healthy controls. RNA was obtained with the PAXgene miRNA kit for fixed scalp, the miRNeasy kit for PBMCs, and the RNeasy kit for mouse skin. Tofacitinib was given for 6 to 18 months, followed by 6 months of follow-up off drug to assess delayed response and recurrence. The study used high-throughput TCRbeta sequencing to examine T cell clonal expansion in alopecia areata, in both the C3H/HeJ mouse model and human patients. Clonality in the scalp was compared among normal scalp (n=4), patchy alopecia areata scalp (n=8), and alopecia totalis/universalis scalp (n=8). Biopsies were taken from tofacitinib-treated patients at baseline and again at 4 and 24 weeks into treatment, and several of those patients also had a later scalp biopsy. TCRbeta CDR3 regions were amplified by immunoSEQ multiplex PCR with 35 Vbeta forward and 13 Jbeta reverse primers. Broad study findings and their caveats: Compared with normal scalp, lesional scalp had higher clonality and more expanded CD8+ clones, particularly in alopecia totalis/universalis, a pattern that suggests antigenic drive. Shared TCR sequences between patients were less evident than in mice, which may be partly attributable to HLA diversity in the patient population. Scalp TCR repertoire analysis is complicated because resident alphabeta T cells in normal human skin are also sequenced, whereas mouse skin is dominated by gammadelta T cells.

On this clone itself: The antigen it recognizes is unknown. Within one base of it there is no much larger clone, and no base qualities were kept.

The CDR3 numbers 15 residues from cysteine through phenylalanine. Only the CDR3 portion is preserved as DNA: 45 bases, with reading frame beginning at the first base. For CDR1 and CDR2, the germline V gene (reference sequence) lists LNHNV and YYDKDF. After removal of 3 bases from V and 8 bases from J, the junction retains 12 bases not matched to a gene. The method behind the library was the immunoSEQ multiplex PCR assay. RNA was extracted from all samples and reverse transcribed into cDNA as template for TCR sequencing. First-strand cDNA was synthesized using SuperScript III with a 2:1 mix of oligo-dT and random hexamers. A synthetic immune receptor repertoire was used to gauge amplification bias, and whatever bias remained was removed computationally. As for the original processing: Raw reads were preprocessed to remove errors, and CDR3 was defined by IMGT conventions from the conserved cysteine to phenylalanine. Clonality was computed as 1 minus the Shannon entropy, with the entropy normalized by log2 of the number of productive unique TCRs. Whether scalp clones were CD4 or CD8 was inferred by matching scalp TCRbeta sequences against CD4 and CD8 repertoires sorted from blood. Imported from immuneACCESS, the table was reduced by TCRdb to in-frame sequences with V and J called. These copies leave out some clones; in studies compared against another copy, an unresolved V gene accounts for under half, and the cause of the remainder is not known. The V and J calls and the clone size are those of that table, but D and trimming were determined from the DNA. The sample profile shows 150,000 to 190,000 clones; 45% to 55% of them were found once. The ten largest make up 19% of the sample.

The sample's time point label is to be understood as: baseline before oral tofacitinib. Lesional scalp punch biopsies and peripheral blood were collected from alopecia areata patients. PBMCs were separated by density centrifugation and stained for CD3, CD4 and CD8, after which CD4+ and CD8+ T cells were sorted on a FACSAria. Sequenced here: CD8+ T cells sorted from blood, sampled at week 0. The sequence joins TRBV15 to TRBJ1-2, with 7 bases matching TRBD1. This clonotype was sampled from a human donor with alopecia areata. The CDR3 protein sequence reads: CATSSYLTGSGGYTF. The bases read TGTGCCACCAGCAGTTACTTGACAGGGTCTGGCGGCTACACCTTC.